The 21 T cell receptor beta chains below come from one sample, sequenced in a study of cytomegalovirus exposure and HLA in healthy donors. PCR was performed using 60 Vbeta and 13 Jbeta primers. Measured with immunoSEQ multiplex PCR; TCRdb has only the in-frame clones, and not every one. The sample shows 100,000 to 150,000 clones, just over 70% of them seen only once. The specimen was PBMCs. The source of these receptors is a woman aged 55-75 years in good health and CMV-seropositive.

The CDR3, as DNA: TGTGCCAGCAGCCAAGAAAAAGCAGGGAGCACAGATACGCAGTATTTT. Translating gives CASSQEKAGSTDTQYF. The chain recombines TRBV4-2 with TRBJ2-3, with D possibly TRBD1 on 5 matching bases. V shed 0 bases and J shed 0 bases, with 10 bases lying between them. This CDR3 contains 16 residues. Looked up from germline, CDR1 is LGHNA and CDR2 is YNFKEQ.

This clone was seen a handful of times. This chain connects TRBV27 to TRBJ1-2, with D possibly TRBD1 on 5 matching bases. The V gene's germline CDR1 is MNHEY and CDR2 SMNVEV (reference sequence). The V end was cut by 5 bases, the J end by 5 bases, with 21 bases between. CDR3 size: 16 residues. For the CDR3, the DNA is TGTGCCAGCAGTCTAGGGGCCCGGCGGGGACGGTATGGCTACACCTTC. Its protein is CASSLGARRGRYGYTF.

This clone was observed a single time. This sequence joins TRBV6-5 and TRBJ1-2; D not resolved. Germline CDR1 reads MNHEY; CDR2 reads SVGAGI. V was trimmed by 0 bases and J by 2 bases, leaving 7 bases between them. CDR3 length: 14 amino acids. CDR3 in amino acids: CASSYSRGNYGYTF. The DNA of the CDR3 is TGTGCCAGCAGTTACTCGCGGGGAAACTATGGCTACACCTTC.

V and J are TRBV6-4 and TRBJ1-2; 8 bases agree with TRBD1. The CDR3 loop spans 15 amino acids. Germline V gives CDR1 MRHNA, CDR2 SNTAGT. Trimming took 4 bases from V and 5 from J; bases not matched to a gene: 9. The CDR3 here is CASSASPGGAYGYTF. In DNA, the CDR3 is TGTGCCAGCAGTGCGTCGCCAGGGGGCGCGTATGGCTACACCTTC.

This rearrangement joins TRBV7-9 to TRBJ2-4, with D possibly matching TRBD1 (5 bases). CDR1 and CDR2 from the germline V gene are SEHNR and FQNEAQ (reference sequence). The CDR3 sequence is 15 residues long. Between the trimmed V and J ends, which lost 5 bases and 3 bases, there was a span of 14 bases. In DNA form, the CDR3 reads TGTGCCAGCAGCCCTAAGGGGTCGGGCAAAAACATTCAGTACTTC. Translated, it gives CASSPKGSGKNIQYF.

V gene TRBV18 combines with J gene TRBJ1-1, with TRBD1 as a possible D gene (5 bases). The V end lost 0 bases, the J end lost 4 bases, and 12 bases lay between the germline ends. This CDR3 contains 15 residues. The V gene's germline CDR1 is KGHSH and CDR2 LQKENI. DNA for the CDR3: TGTGCCAGCTCACCACCGTTAGCAGGGATCACTGAAGCTTTCTTT. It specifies CASSPPLAGITEAFF.

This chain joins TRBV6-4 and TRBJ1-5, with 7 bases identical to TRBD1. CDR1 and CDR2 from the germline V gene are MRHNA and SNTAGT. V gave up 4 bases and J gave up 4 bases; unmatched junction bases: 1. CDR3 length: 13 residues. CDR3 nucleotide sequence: TGTGCCAGCAGTGGGGACAGAAATCAGCCCCAGCATTTT. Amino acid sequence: CASSGDRNQPQHF.

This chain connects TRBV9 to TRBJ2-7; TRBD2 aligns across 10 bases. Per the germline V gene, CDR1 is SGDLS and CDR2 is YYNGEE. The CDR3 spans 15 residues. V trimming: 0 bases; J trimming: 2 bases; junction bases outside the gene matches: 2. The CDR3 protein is CASSVGSGGPYEQYF. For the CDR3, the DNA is TGTGCCAGCAGCGTAGGTAGCGGGGGGCCCTACGAGCAGTACTTC.

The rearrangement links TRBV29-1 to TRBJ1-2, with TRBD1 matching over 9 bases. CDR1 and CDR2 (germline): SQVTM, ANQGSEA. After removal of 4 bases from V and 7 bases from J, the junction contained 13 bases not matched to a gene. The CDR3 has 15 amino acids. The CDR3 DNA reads TGCAGCGTTGGGGGGACAGGGATATTTCCCCCTGGCTACACCTTC. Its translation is CSVGGTGIFPPGYTF.

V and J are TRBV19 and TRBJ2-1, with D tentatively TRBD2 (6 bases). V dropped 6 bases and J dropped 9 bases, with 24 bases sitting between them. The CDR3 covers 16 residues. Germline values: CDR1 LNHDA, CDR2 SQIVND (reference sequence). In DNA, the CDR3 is TGTGCCAGTAGCGACGCGGGACTTGCCCAAGGAAGTGAGCAGTTCTTC. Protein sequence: CASSDAGLAQGSEQFF. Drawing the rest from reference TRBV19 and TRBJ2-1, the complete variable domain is DGGITQSPKYLFRKEGQNVTLSCEQNLNHDAMYWYRQDPGQGLRLIYYSQIVNDFQKGDIAEGYSVSREKKESFPLTVTSAQKNPTAFYLCASSDAGLAQGSEQFFGPGTRLTVL.

In nucleotides, the CDR3 is TGCAGCGTTGGACGACAGGGGGGCTCCTATGGCTACACCTTC. Its translation: CSVGRQGGSYGYTF. This chain links TRBV29-1 with TRBJ1-2, with 9 bases aligning to TRBD1. Germline V lookup: CDR1 SQVTM, CDR2 ANQGSEA. Losses at the gene ends were 4 bases for V and 4 bases for J; bases not matched to a gene: 7. The CDR3 spans 14 residues.

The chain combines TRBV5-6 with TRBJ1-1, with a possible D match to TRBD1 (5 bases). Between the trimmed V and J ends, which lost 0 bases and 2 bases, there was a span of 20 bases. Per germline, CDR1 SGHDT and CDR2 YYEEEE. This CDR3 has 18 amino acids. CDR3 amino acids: CASSLEGYSGRINTEAFF. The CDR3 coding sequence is TGTGCCAGCAGCTTGGAGGGGTACAGCGGGCGGATAAACACTGAAGCTTTCTTT.

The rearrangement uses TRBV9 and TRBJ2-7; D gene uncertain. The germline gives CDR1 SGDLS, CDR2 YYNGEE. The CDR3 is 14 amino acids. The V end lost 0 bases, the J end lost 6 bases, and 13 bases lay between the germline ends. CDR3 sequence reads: CASSVGAAGREQYF. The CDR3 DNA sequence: TGTGCCAGCAGCGTAGGGGCAGCTGGCCGCGAGCAGTACTTC.

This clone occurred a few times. The CDR3 sequence is CASTRQFVGNQPQHF. In nucleotides, the CDR3 is TGTGCCAGTACCAGACAGTTCGTCGGCAATCAGCCCCAGCATTTT. The chain is built from TRBV19 and TRBJ1-5; D possibly corresponds to TRBD1 (5 bases). The CDR3 contains 15 residues. CDR1 is LNHDA and CDR2 is SQIVND in the germline V gene (reference sequence). Trimming left V 7 bases short and J 2 bases short, with 15 bases between. Using reference TRBV19 and TRBJ1-5 for the parts outside the CDR3, the full variable domain is DGGITQSPKYLFRKEGQNVTLSCEQNLNHDAMYWYRQDPGQGLRLIYYSQIVNDFQKGDIAEGYSVSREKKESFPLTVTSAQKNPTAFYLCASTRQFVGNQPQHFGDGTRLSIL.

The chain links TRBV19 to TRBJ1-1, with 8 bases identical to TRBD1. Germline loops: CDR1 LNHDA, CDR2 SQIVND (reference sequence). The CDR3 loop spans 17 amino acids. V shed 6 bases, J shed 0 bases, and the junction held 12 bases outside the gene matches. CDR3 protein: CASRDVGQGGMNTEAFF. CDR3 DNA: TGTGCCAGTAGAGACGTCGGACAGGGTGGGATGAACACTGAAGCTTTCTTT. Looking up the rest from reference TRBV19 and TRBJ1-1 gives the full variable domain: DGGITQSPKYLFRKEGQNVTLSCEQNLNHDAMYWYRQDPGQGLRLIYYSQIVNDFQKGDIAEGYSVSREKKESFPLTVTSAQKNPTAFYLCASRDVGQGGMNTEAFFGQGTRLTVV.

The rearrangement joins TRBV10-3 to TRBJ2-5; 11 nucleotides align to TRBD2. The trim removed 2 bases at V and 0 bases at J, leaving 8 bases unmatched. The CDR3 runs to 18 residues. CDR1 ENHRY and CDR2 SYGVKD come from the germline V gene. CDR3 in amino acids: CAISELLAGAPNQETQYF. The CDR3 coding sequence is TGTGCCATCAGTGAGCTACTAGCGGGGGCCCCTAACCAAGAGACCCAGTACTTC.

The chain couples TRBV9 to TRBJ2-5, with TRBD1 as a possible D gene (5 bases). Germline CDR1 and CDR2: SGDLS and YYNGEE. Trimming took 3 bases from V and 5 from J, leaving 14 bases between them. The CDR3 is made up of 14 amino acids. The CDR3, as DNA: TGTGCCAGCAGCGCCGCAGGGTTTGAGGAGACCCAGTACTTC. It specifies CASSAAGFEETQYF.

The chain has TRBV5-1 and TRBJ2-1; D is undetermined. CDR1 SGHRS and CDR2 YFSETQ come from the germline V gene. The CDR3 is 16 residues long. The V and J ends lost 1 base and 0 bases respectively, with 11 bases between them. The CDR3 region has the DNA TGCGCCAGCAGCTTGTATACGGTGAGCTCCTACAATGAGCAGTTCTTC. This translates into CASSLYTVSSYNEQFF.

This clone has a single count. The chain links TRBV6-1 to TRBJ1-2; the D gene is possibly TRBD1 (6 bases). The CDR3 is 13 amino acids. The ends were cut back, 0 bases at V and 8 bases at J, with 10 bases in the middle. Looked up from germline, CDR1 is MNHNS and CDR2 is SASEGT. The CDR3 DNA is TGTGCCAGCAGTGAAGCAGGACAGATCGGCTACACCTTC. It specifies CASSEAGQIGYTF.

The CDR3 coding sequence is TGTGCCAGCAGTGATTGGGGTGGGCAGGGTCCCGAGCAGTACTTC. Its translation is CASSDWGGQGPEQYF. The rearrangement links TRBV25-1 to TRBJ2-7; D possibly corresponds to TRBD1 (5 bases). The ends were cut back, 3 bases at V and 6 bases at J, with 18 bases in the middle. This CDR3 has 15 residues. CDR1 is MGHDK, CDR2 SYGVNS, per germline.

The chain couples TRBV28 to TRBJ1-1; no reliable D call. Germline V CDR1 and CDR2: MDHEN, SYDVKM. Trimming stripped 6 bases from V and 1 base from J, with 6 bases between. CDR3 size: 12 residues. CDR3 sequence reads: CASRSGNTEAFF. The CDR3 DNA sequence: TGTGCCAGCAGATCCGGGAACACTGAAGCTTTCTTT.